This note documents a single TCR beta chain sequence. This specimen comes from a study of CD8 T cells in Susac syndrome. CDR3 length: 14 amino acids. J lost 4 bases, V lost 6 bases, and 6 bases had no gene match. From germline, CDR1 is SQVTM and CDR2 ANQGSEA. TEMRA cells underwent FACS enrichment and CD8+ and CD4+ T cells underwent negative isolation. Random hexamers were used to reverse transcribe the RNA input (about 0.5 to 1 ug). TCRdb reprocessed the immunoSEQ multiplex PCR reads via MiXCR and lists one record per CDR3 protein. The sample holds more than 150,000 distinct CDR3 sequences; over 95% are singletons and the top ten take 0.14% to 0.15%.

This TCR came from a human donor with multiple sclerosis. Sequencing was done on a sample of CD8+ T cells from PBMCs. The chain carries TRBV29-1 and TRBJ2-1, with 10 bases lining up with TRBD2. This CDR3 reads CSVHSGGAYNEQFF. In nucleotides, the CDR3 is TGCAGCGTCCACAGCGGGGGGGCATACAATGAGCAGTTCTTC.